The sequence of this T cell receptor (beta chain) was determined in a study of T cell changes during pregnancy in multiple sclerosis. This CDR3 has 13 residues. The germline V and J ends were trimmed by 0 bases and 5 bases, with 7 bases remaining between them. Germline CDR1 MNHEY, CDR2 SMNVEV (reference sequence). Method: immunoSEQ multiplex PCR; TCRdb's copy keeps in-frame clones and lacks some. The sample shows more than 10,000 clones, approximately 90% of them seen only once. This sequence joins TRBV27 and TRBJ1-1, with D uncertain. The sequenced sample was CD8+ T cells from peripheral blood mononuclear cells, obtained in the second trimester of pregnancy. The TCR comes from a female donor in good health, enrolled as a control in a pregnancy study. Here the CDR3 DNA reads TGTGCCAGCAGTTTATCTGCGAGGACTGAAGCTTTCTTT. It codes for CASSLSARTEAFF.